This TCR beta chain was sequenced during a study of T-cell memory formation after mild COVID-19. About the study: TCR clustering was largely donor specific.

This clonotype was observed a handful of times. Its antigen remains unknown. This CDR3 spans 13 amino acids. Germline V CDR1 and CDR2: SEHNR, FQNEAQ (reference sequence). V was shortened by 5 bases and J by 7 bases, with 12 bases between the two germline ends. Via MiXCR, TCRdb re-called the 5' RACE reads, giving one row per CDR3 protein. The sample includes 110,000 or so distinct CDR3 sequences, roughly a sixth seen only once; the top ten take about 6%. General study findings and limits: SARS-CoV-2 specificity was not confirmed for second-wave clones peaking on day 37. Shrinking CD4+ clones resided mostly in CM and EM, and CD8+ ones in EMRA. The finding that pre-infection memory included some responding clones suggested that cross-reactive memory joined.

This clonotype was sampled from a man aged 18 to 29 who had mild COVID-19 (a few samples of this study predate the infection). Cell type and time point are not known. The chain is built from TRBV7-9 and TRBJ1-3; D ambiguous. Specimen: PBMCs or a T cell subset sorted from them (not recorded which). CDR3 DNA sequence: TGTGCCAGCAGCCTAACCCCCGGGAACACCATATATTTT. As protein: CASSLTPGNTIYF.